Sequencing of this T cell receptor beta chain was carried out in a study of blood T cell repertoires in COVID-19. The assay was immunoSEQ multiplex PCR, and TCRdb's table has in-frame clones only and misses some. The data show 210,000 or so clones, around 80% seen once. Sequenced material: PBMCs or T cells enriched from blood (not recorded which). The clonotype was recovered from a man aged 25-40 years with acute COVID-19.

The CDR3: CASSFLLAGGRNEQFF. CDR3 in DNA: TGTGCCAGCAGTTTTTTACTAGCGGGGGGGCGGAATGAGCAGTTCTTC. The rearrangement links TRBV28 to TRBJ2-1; 13 nucleotides agree with TRBD2. The length of the CDR3 is 16 residues. The germline V gene has CDR1 MDHEN and CDR2 SYDVKM. V lost 3 bases and J lost 7; bases outside the gene matches: 6.